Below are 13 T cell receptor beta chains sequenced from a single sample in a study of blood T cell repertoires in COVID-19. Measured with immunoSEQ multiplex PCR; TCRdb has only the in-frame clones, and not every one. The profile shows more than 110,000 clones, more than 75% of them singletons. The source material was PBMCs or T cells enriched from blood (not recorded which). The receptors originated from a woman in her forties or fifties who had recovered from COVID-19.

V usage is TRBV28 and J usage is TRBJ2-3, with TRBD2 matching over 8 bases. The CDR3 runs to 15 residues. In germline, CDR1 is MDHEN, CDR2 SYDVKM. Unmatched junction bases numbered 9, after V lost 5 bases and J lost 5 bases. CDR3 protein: CASSVTAGVLDTQYF. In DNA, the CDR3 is TGTGCCAGCAGTGTAACAGCGGGGGTCTTAGATACGCAGTATTTT.

The CDR3 DNA reads TGTGCCAGCAGCCGCTGGACAGAAGAGACCCAGTACTTC. This gives the protein CASSRWTEETQYF. This sequence joins TRBV12-3 or TRBV12-4 and TRBJ2-5; D might be TRBD1 (6 bases). The V and J ends lost 6 bases and 3 bases respectively, with 11 bases between them. This CDR3 is built from 13 residues.

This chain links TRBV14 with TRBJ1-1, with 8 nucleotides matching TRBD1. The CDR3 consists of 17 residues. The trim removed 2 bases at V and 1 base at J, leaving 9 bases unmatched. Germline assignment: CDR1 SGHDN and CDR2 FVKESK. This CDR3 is CASSQFQGARGNTEAFF. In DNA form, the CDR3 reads TGTGCCAGCAGCCAATTCCAGGGGGCAAGGGGGAACACTGAAGCTTTCTTT.

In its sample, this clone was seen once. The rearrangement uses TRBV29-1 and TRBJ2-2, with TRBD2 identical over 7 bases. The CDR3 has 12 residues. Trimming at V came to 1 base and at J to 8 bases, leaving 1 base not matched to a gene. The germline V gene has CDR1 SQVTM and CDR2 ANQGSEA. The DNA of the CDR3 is TGCAGCGTTGAAGTCGGGAGGGGGGAGCTGTTTTTT. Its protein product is CSVEVGRGELFF.

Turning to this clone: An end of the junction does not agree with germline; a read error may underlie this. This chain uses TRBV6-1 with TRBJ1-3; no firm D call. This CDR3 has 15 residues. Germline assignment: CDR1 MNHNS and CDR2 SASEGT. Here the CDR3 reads CASSEGRPSGNTIYF. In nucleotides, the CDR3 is TGTGCCAGCAGTGAAGGGAGGCCCTCTGGAAACACCATATACTTT.

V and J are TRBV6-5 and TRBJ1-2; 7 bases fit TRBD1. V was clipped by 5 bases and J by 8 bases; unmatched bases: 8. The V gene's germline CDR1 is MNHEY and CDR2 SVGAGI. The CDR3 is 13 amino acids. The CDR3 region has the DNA TGTGCCAGCAGTCAGCAGGGGGAAGGAGGCTACACCTTC. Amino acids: CASSQQGEGGYTF.

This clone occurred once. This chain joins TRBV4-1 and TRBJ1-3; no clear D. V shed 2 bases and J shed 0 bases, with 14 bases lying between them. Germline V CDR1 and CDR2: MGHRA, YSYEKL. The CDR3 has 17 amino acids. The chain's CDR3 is CASSQIAMGFSGNTIYF. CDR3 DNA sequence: TGCGCCAGCAGCCAAATAGCCATGGGTTTCTCTGGAAACACCATATATTTT.

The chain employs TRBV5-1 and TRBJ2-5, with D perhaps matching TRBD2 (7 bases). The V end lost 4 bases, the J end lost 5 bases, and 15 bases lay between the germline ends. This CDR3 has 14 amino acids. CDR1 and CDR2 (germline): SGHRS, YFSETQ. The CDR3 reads CASSPGGGAETQYF. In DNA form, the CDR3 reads TGCGCCAGCAGCCCTGGAGGGGGGGCGGAGACCCAGTACTTC.

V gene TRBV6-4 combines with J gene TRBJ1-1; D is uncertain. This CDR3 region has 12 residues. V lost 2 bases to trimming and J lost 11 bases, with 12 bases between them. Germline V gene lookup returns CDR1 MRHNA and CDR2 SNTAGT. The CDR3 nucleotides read TGTGCCAGCAGTGACGTGGCACCCGGGGCTTTCTTT. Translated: CASSDVAPGAFF.

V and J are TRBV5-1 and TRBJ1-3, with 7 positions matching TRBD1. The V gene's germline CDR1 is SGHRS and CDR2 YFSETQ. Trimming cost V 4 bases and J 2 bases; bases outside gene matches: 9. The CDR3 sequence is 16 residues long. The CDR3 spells CASSLSTGATGNTIYF. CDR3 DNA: TGCGCCAGCAGCCTAAGCACAGGGGCAACTGGAAACACCATATATTTT. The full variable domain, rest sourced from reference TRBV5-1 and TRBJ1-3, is KAGVTQTPRYLIKTRGQQVTLSCSPISGHRSVSWYQQTPGQGLQFLFEYFSETQRNKGNFPGRFSGRQFSNSRSEMNVSTLELGDSALYLCASSLSTGATGNTIYFGEGSWLTVV.

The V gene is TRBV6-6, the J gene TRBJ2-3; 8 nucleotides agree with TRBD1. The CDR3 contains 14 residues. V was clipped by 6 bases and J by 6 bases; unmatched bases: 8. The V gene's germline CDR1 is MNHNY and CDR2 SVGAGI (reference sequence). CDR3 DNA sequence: TGTGCCAGCAGCCAAACTCAGGGGGCGGATACGCAGTATTTT. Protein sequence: CASSQTQGADTQYF.

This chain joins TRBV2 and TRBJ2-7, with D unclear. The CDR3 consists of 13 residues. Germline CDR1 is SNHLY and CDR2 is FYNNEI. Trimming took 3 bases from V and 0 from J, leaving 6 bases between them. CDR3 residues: CASSDRFSYEQYV. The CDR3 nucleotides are TGTGCCAGCAGTGACAGGTTCTCCTACGAGCAGTACGTC.

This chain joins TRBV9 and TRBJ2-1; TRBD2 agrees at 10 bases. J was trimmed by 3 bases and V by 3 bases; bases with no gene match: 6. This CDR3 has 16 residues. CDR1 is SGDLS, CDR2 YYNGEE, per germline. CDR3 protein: CASSAFLAGGYNEQFF. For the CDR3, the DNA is TGTGCCAGCAGCGCCTTCTTAGCGGGGGGCTACAATGAGCAGTTCTTC.